Listed below are T cell receptor beta chains from one sample, sequenced in a study of T cell repertoires in cytomegalovirus infection. No cognate antigen is known for these TCRs. From the reads, TCRdb called clonotypes with MiXCR, one entry per CDR3 protein. The table records around 430,000 distinct CDR3 sequences, 40% to 50% of them present only once. This sample comprised cultured PBMCs, obtained from culture after CMV antigen stimulation. Source of these receptors: a human donor in good health (CMV status not recorded). Some clones in this sample may be carry-over from other donors' samples. Each CDR3 is given with its conserved first and last residue. Each record gives: J gene, V gene, CDR3 protein.

>TRBJ1-1|TRBV20-1
CSARDLLGRNTEAFF
>TRBJ2-3|TRBV6-8
CANKDGSGTDTQYF
>TRBJ1-5|TRBV9
CASSVVPTAGQPQHF
>TRBJ2-7|TRBV10-3
CATTRTPDEQYF
>TRBJ2-5|TRBV5-4
CASSDGLAGGGQETQYF
>TRBJ2-7|TRBV29-1
CSVVVGGPVEQYF
>TRBJ1-5|TRBV6-5
CASSGGRYQPQHF
>TRBJ2-7|TRBV4-1
CASSHGTLGPYEQYF
>TRBJ2-7|TRBV6-2/TRBV6-3
CASSLAGYSTETYEQYF
>TRBJ2-1|TRBV7-6
CASSLSVNEQFF
>TRBJ1-6|TRBV7-8
CASSLAEVPNSPLHF
>TRBJ2-7|TRBV7-2
CASSLAGSGRYYEQYF
>TRBJ2-2|TRBV5-5
CASSFIGHDGVGDTGELFF
>TRBJ1-1|TRBV7-9
CASSSNRGSTEAFF
>TRBJ2-3|TRBV10-2
CASSEESGRTQYF
>TRBJ1-1|TRBV5-1
CASATGQDTEAFF
>TRBJ2-7|TRBV7-9
CASSQGVAVLGVQYF
>TRBJ2-2|TRBV6-2/TRBV6-3
CASSRVAGANTGELFF
>TRBJ2-5|TRBV7-8
CASSQRTLSIQETQYF
>TRBJ1-1|TRBV12-3/TRBV12-4
CASTPGQTYTEAFF
>TRBJ1-1|TRBV7-9
CASRSLQGRKGLNTEAFF
>TRBJ1-5|TRBV5-1
CASHQRQEGFQPQHF
>TRBJ2-1|TRBV9
CASSPTDSSYNEQFF
>TRBJ2-7|TRBV4-3
CASSQDRGARGNEQYF
>TRBJ2-7|TRBV7-2
CASRLGQVPGEQYF
>TRBJ2-7|TRBV20-1
CSARYGTGEQYF
>TRBJ1-1|TRBV11-2
CASSTLGGRIEAFF
>TRBJ2-7|TRBV20-1
CSAHRGRRYEQYF
>TRBJ2-5|TRBV19
CASSPRTGREETQYF